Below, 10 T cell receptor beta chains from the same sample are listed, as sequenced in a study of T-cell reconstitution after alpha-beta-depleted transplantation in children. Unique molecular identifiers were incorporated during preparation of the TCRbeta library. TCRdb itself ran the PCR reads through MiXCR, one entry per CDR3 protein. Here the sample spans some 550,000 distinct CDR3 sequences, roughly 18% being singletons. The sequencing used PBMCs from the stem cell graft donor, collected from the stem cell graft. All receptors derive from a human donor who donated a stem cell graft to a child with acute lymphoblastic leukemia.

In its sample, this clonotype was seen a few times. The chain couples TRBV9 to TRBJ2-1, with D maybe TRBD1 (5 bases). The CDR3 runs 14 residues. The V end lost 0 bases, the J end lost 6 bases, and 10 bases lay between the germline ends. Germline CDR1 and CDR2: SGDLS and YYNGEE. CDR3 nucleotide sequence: TGTGCCAGCAGCGTAGCCCTAAGGGGCAATGAGCAGTTCTTC. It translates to CASSVALRGNEQFF. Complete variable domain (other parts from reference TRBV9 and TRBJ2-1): DSGVTQTPKHLITATGQRVTLRCSPRSGDLSVYWYQQSLDQGLQFLIQYYNGEERAKGNILERFSAQQFPDLHSELNLSSLELGDSALYFCASSVALRGNEQFFGPGTRLTVL.

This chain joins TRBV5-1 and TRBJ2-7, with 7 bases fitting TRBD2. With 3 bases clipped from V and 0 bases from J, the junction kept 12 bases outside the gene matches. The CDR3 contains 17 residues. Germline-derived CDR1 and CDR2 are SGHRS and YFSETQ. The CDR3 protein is CASSSSGTRGSSYEQYF. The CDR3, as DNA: TGCGCCAGCAGCTCCAGCGGGACTCGCGGGAGCTCCTACGAGCAGTACTTC.

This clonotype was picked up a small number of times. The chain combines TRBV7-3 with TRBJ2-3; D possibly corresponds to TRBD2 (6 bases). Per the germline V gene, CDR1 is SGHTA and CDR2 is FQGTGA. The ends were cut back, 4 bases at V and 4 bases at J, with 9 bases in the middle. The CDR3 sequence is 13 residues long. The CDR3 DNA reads TGTGCCAGCAGCTGGGGACTTCCAGATACGCAGTATTTT. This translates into CASSWGLPDTQYF.

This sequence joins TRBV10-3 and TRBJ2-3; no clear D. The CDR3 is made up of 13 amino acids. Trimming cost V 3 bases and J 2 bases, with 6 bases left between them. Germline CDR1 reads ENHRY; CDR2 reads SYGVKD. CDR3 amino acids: CAISDEYTDTQYF. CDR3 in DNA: TGTGCCATCAGTGACGAATACACAGATACGCAGTATTTT.

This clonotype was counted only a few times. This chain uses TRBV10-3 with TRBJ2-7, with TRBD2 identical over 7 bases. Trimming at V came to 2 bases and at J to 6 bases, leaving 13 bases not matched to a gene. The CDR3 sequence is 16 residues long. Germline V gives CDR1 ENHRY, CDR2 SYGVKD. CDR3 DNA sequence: TGTGCCATCAGTGAGCTCGTAGGGAGGGAAACCCTCGAGCAGTACTTC. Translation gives CAISELVGRETLEQYF.

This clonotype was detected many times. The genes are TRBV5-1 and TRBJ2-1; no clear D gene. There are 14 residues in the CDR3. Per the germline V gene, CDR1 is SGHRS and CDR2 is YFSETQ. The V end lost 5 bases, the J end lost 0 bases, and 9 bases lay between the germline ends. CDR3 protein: CASRVGNSYNEQFF. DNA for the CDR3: TGCGCCAGCAGAGTCGGAAACTCCTACAATGAGCAGTTCTTC.

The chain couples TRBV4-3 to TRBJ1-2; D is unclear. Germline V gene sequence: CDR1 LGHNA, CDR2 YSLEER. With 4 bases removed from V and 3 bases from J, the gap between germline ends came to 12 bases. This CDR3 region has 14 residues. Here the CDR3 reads CASSPEGGYYGYTF. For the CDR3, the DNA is TGCGCCAGCAGCCCAGAAGGCGGATACTATGGCTACACCTTC.

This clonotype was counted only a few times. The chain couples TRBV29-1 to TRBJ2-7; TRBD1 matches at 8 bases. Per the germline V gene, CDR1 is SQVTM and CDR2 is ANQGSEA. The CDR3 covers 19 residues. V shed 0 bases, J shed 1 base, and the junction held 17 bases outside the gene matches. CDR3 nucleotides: TGCAGCGTTGAAGATGTTCCTTCAACTGACAGGGGATTATCCTACGAGCAGTACTTC. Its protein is CSVEDVPSTDRGLSYEQYF.

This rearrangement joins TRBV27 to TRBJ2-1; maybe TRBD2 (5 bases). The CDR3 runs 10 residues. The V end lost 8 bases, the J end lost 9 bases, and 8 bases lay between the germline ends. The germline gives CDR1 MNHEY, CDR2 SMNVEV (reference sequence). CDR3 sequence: CASRGLEQFF. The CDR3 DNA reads TGTGCCAGCCGCGGACTTGAGCAGTTCTTC.

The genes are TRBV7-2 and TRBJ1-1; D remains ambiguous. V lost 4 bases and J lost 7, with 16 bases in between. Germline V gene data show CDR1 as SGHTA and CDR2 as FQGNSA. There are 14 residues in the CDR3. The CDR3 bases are TGTGCCAGCAGCTGGACCTTGGGGAGGGATGAAGCTTTCTTT. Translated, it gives CASSWTLGRDEAFF.